This T cell receptor (beta chain) comes out of a study of blood T cell repertoires in COVID-19. In the original processing: By means of reference gene primer amplification, nucleated cell counts were estimated. Method: immunoSEQ multiplex PCR; TCRdb's copy keeps in-frame clones and lacks some. Clone size and V and J calls were adopted from that table, with D and trimming inferred from the DNA. This table has around 80,000 clones, approximately 82% appearing once. The V gene's germline CDR1 is MNHEY and CDR2 SMNVEV (reference sequence). This CDR3 contains 14 residues. Trimming shortened V by 0 bases and J by 9 bases, and 12 bases separated the two germline ends.

This TCR came from a man aged 55-75 years with acute or convalescent COVID-19. The chain employs TRBV27 and TRBJ2-1; possibly TRBD1 for D (6 bases). Sample: peripheral blood. This CDR3 reads CASSLSGGVAEQFF. In DNA form, the CDR3 reads TGTGCCAGCAGTTTATCAGGGGGAGTTGCTGAGCAGTTCTTC.